The source of this T cell receptor beta chain is a study of CD8 T cells in Susac syndrome. Germline CDR1 ENHRY, CDR2 SYGVKD. The CDR3 is 14 amino acids. V lost 7 bases and J lost 7; bases outside the gene matches: 12. In this sample, this clonotype turned up a few times. A quantity of roughly 0.5 to 1 ug RNA underwent reverse transcription using random hexamers. An immunoSEQ multiplex PCR generated amplified TCR beta CDR3 products spanning 54 Vbeta and 13 Jbeta. TCRdb fed the immunoSEQ multiplex PCR reads into MiXCR, producing one record per CDR3 protein. The sample yields approximately 120,000 distinct CDR3 sequences, over 85% seen once. Sequencing of TCR beta was undertaken in CD8+ and CD4+ T cells derived from blood.

V is TRBV10-3 and J is TRBJ2-7, with 8 nucleotides matching TRBD1. Sequencing input: CD4+ T cells from PBMCs. This clonotype originated in a human donor in good health. The CDR3 is CAITQGTGQPEQYF. For the CDR3, the DNA is TGTGCCATCACCCAAGGGACAGGTCAACCGGAGCAGTACTTC.